A single sample is the source of the 28 T cell receptor beta chains below, sequenced in a study of human T cells and chemical hapten exposure. Via MiXCR, TCRdb re-called the RACE reads, giving one row per CDR3 protein. In the table there are 65,000 to 85,000 distinct CDR3 sequences, about a tenth of which are singletons. Time point: patch test 1, 2 weeks after DPC sensitization. Sample treatment: therapeutic diphenylcyclopropenone sensitization with weekly scalp DPC. The specimen comprised whole blood, sampled in connection with sensitization to the hapten diphenylcyclopropenone (DPC). Every receptor here comes from a woman aged 45-59 years with alopecia areata. Some clones in this sample may be carry-over from other donors' samples.

This chain links TRBV24-1 with TRBJ2-5; 9 positions match TRBD2. With 9 bases clipped from V and 4 bases from J, the junction kept 11 bases outside the gene matches. CDR1 is KGHDR, CDR2 SFDVKD, per germline. The CDR3 is 15 residues long. DNA of the CDR3: TGTGCCACCGCCCAGGCTGGCGGGAGGGGAGAGACCCAGTACTTC. This encodes CATAQAGGRGETQYF.

This clonotype has just a few counts. The rearrangement joins TRBV14 to TRBJ2-1, with 7 positions matching TRBD2. V gave up 0 bases and J gave up 8 bases; unmatched junction bases: 10. Per germline, CDR1 SGHDN and CDR2 FVKESK. The CDR3 contains 16 residues. CDR3 residues: CASSQDQLALFDEQFF. CDR3 nucleotide sequence: TGTGCCAGCAGCCAAGATCAACTAGCGCTATTCGATGAGCAGTTCTTC. Complete variable domain (other parts from reference TRBV14 and TRBJ2-1): EAGVTQFPSHSVIEKGQTVTLRCDPISGHDNLYWYRRVMGKEIKFLLHFVKESKQDESGMPNNRFLAERTGGTYSTLKVQPAELEDSGVYFCASSQDQLALFDEQFFGPGTRLTVL.

In this sample, this clonotype turned up a few times. CDR3 sequence (DNA): TGTGCCAGCAGCTGGGGGCCGACCTACGAGCAGTACTTC. Translating gives CASSWGPTYEQYF. The V and J genes are TRBV11-2 and TRBJ2-7; maybe TRBD1 (6 bases). CDR1 and CDR2 (germline): SGHAT, FQNNGV. The CDR3 sequence is 13 residues long. V was cut by 4 bases and J by 2 bases, with 9 bases left in between.

The chain links TRBV29-1 to TRBJ2-2; unclear D gene. V was cut by 3 bases and J by 0 bases, with 8 bases left in between. Germline lookup yields CDR1 SQVTM and CDR2 ANQGSEA. The CDR3 runs 14 residues. The CDR3 sequence is CSVDGLSNTGELFF. DNA of the CDR3: TGCAGCGTTGATGGGCTTTCGAACACCGGGGAGCTGTTTTTT.

CDR3 DNA: TGTGCCAGCAGCCCGGGACAGGGGAGAGGAGGCAATCAGCCCCAGCATTTT. As protein: CASSPGQGRGGNQPQHF. The V gene is TRBV5-6, the J gene TRBJ1-5, with 10 bases fitting TRBD1. V trimming: 4 bases; J trimming: 2 bases; junction bases outside the gene matches: 9. Germline CDR1 is SGHDT and CDR2 is YYEEEE. The CDR3 is made up of 17 amino acids.

This clonotype appeared many times. This chain's CDR3 is CASSPGGAGGETQYF. CDR3 sequence (DNA): TGTGCCAGCAGCCCCGGGGGGGCGGGAGGAGAGACCCAGTACTTC. The chain joins TRBV7-2 to TRBJ2-5; 8 nucleotides align to TRBD2. V lost 5 bases and J lost 4; bases outside the gene matches: 9. Germline V CDR1 and CDR2: SGHTA, FQGNSA. This CDR3 region has 15 residues.

The chain uses TRBV11-2 and TRBJ1-6, with no clear D. The CDR3 loop spans 15 amino acids. CDR1 and CDR2 (germline): SGHAT, FQNNGV. The V and J ends lost 2 bases and 9 bases respectively, with 14 bases between them. The CDR3 spells CASSLRREGSSPLHF. As DNA, the CDR3 is TGTGCCAGCAGCTTACGGCGGGAAGGGAGTTCACCCCTCCACTTT.

The chain employs TRBV5-1 and TRBJ2-5; 8 nucleotides match TRBD1. With 3 bases clipped from V and 4 bases from J, the junction kept 8 bases outside the gene matches. This CDR3 spans 15 amino acids. CDR1 and CDR2 (germline): SGHRS, YFSETQ. The CDR3 loop reads CASSSQQGVGETQYF. For the CDR3, the DNA is TGCGCCAGCAGCTCACAACAGGGGGTCGGAGAGACCCAGTACTTC.

This clonotype occurred a few times. The chain combines TRBV6-2 or TRBV6-3 with TRBJ2-1, with 10 bases aligning to TRBD2. The V gene end was trimmed by 2 bases and the J gene end by 5 bases; junction bases not matched to a gene: 15. Germline V lookup: CDR1 MNHEY, CDR2 SVGEGT. This CDR3 comprises 19 residues. CDR3 protein: CASSYMRLAGLTTDNEQFF. Written as DNA, the CDR3 is TGTGCCAGCAGTTACATGAGACTAGCGGGCCTTACGACGGACAATGAGCAGTTCTTC.

The genes are TRBV12-3 or TRBV12-4 and TRBJ2-6, with D perhaps matching TRBD1 or TRBD2 (5 bases each). The CDR3 has 17 amino acids. Trimming removed 3 bases from V and 0 bases from J, with 12 bases in between. In DNA, the CDR3 is TGTGCCAGCAGTTTTTGGGACGTAGGCTCTGGGGCCAACGTCCTGACTTTC. It is translated as CASSFWDVGSGANVLTF.

This clonotype was observed a handful of times. A read error may produce the germline difference seen at one junction end. This chain joins TRBV7-3 and TRBJ2-5; D gene unclear. The germline CDR1 and CDR2 sequences are SGHTA and FQGTGA. The CDR3 runs 13 residues. The CDR3 reads CASSLTPQKTQYF. CDR3 DNA: TGTGCCAGCAGCTTAACACCCCAAAAGACCCAGTACTTC.

This clonotype was counted a few times. The rearrangement uses TRBV7-3 and TRBJ2-5; TRBD1 matches at 9 bases. The CDR3 is 14 amino acids. Germline lookup yields CDR1 SGHTA and CDR2 FQGTGA. Losses at the gene ends were 3 bases for V and 4 bases for J; bases not matched to a gene: 3. The CDR3 protein is CASSFRQGGETQYF. CDR3 in DNA: TGTGCCAGCAGCTTTCGACAGGGGGGAGAGACCCAGTACTTC.

V is TRBV29-1 and J is TRBJ2-3; 8 nucleotides agree with TRBD1. V lost 4 bases, J lost 13 bases, and 4 bases stayed unmatched. The CDR3 sequence is 10 residues long. Per the germline V gene, CDR1 is SQVTM and CDR2 is ANQGSEA. CDR3 DNA sequence: TGCAGCGTTGCCGTGACAGGGGAGTATTTT. Its protein product is CSVAVTGEYF.

This clonotype was seen ten or more times. The gene calls are TRBV28 and TRBJ2-7, with D hard to call. The germline V gene has CDR1 MDHEN and CDR2 SYDVKM. With 2 bases removed from V and 4 bases from J, the gap between germline ends came to 9 bases. This CDR3 region has 13 residues. The CDR3 protein is CASSLPVVYEQYF. DNA for the CDR3: TGTGCCAGCAGTTTACCGGTGGTTTACGAGCAGTACTTC.

The gene calls are TRBV7-3 and TRBJ1-1; tentative D call: TRBD1 (5 bases). Trimming took 3 bases from V and 2 from J, leaving 7 bases between them. The CDR3 totals 13 residues. The germline V gene has CDR1 SGHTA and CDR2 FQGTGA. The CDR3 sequence is CASSFQGNTEAFF. CDR3 DNA: TGTGCCAGCAGCTTCCAGGGAAACACTGAAGCTTTCTTT.

This clonotype showed up just a few times. The chain links TRBV6-6 to TRBJ1-2; 7 bases map to TRBD1. The CDR3 consists of 17 residues. The V gene end was trimmed by 5 bases and the J gene end by 2 bases; junction bases not matched to a gene: 14. Germline V lookup: CDR1 MNHNY, CDR2 SVGAGI (reference sequence). The CDR3 region has the DNA TGTGCCAGCAGTCGCGACAGGGCCCATCTCCAAAACTATGGCTACACCTTC. Residues: CASSRDRAHLQNYGYTF.

This clonotype was found a few times. The rearrangement joins TRBV5-4 to TRBJ1-1; 8 nucleotides agree with TRBD1. The CDR3 consists of 18 residues. Trimming took 6 bases from V and 0 from J; bases not matched to a gene: 16. Germline lookup yields CDR1 SGHNT and CDR2 YYREEE (reference sequence). CDR3 coding DNA: TGTGCCAGCACCATCAACCTCCGGGACAGGTTCCTGAACACTGAAGCTTTCTTT. It yields the protein CASTINLRDRFLNTEAFF.

There are a few counts of this clonotype. The rearrangement uses TRBV6-6 and TRBJ2-3, with 13 bases fitting TRBD2. The CDR3 length is 15 residues. CDR1 and CDR2 (germline): MNHNY, SVGAGI (reference sequence). V gave up 6 bases and J gave up 4 bases; unmatched junction bases: 4. DNA of the CDR3: TGTGCCAGCAGAACTAGCGGGAGGGCCTCAGATACGCAGTATTTT. Translated: CASRTSGRASDTQYF.

This clonotype was counted only a few times. This chain connects TRBV25-1 to TRBJ2-2; D tentatively reads TRBD1 or TRBD2 (5 bases each). CDR1 MGHDK and CDR2 SYGVNS come from the germline V gene. The CDR3 sequence is 16 residues long. V lost 7 bases and J lost 2, with 17 bases in between. The CDR3 region is CASTWSWGSNTGELFF. CDR3 coding DNA: TGTGCCAGCACCTGGAGCTGGGGGAGCAACACCGGGGAGCTGTTTTTT.

The rearrangement links TRBV5-1 to TRBJ1-6; D remains unclear. This CDR3 is 14 amino acids long. V was clipped by 0 bases and J by 7 bases, with 8 bases between them. CDR1 and CDR2 from the germline V gene are SGHRS and YFSETQ. The DNA for the CDR3 is TGCGCCAGCAGCTTGGAGGTTCTAAATTCACCCCTCCACTTT. Its protein product is CASSLEVLNSPLHF.

This clonotype was counted between two and nine times. This chain links TRBV12-3 or TRBV12-4 with TRBJ2-7, with TRBD1 as a possible D gene (6 bases). The V gene lost 3 bases and the J gene lost 5 bases, with 17 bases spanning the gap. The CDR3 is 15 residues long. The CDR3 region has the DNA TGTGCCAGCAGTTTCGCCGGGACAAAGAGGAACGAGCAGTACTTC. This encodes CASSFAGTKRNEQYF.

This clonotype showed up many times. This chain joins TRBV10-3 and TRBJ2-3; 11 bases are shared with TRBD2. V shed 6 bases, J shed 0 bases, and the junction held 2 bases outside the gene matches. The CDR3 spans 15 residues. The V gene's germline CDR1 is ENHRY and CDR2 SYGVKD. The CDR3 coding sequence is TGTGCCATCAGGACTAGCGGGGTTAGCACAGATACGCAGTATTTT. Protein product: CAIRTSGVSTDTQYF.

This clonotype has just a few counts. This sequence joins TRBV11-3 and TRBJ2-1; TRBD1 might be the D (5 bases). The V gene lost 5 bases and the J gene lost 0 bases, with 11 bases spanning the gap. Germline CDR1 SGHNT, CDR2 YENEEA. This CDR3 has 15 amino acids. As DNA, the CDR3 is TGTGCCAGCAGCCGTGACAGTAACTCCTACAATGAGCAGTTCTTC. Translation: CASSRDSNSYNEQFF.

This clonotype came up many times. The chain is built from TRBV12-3 or TRBV12-4 and TRBJ1-1; 10 bases agree with TRBD1. V gave up 6 bases and J gave up 4 bases; unmatched junction bases: 5. The CDR3 is 14 residues long. In DNA form, the CDR3 reads TGTGCCAGCAGCCCGAGGACAGGGGGCACTGAAGCTTTCTTT. Amino acids: CASSPRTGGTEAFF.

The V gene is TRBV5-8, the J gene TRBJ2-2, with TRBD1 matching over 10 bases. Unmatched junction bases numbered 6, after V lost 3 bases and J lost 4 bases. Germline CDR1 reads SGHTS; CDR2 reads YDEGEE. The CDR3 runs 16 residues. CDR3 in DNA: TGTGCCAGCAGCTGGGACAGGGGCCCCGTCACCGGGGAGCTGTTTTTT. It yields the protein CASSWDRGPVTGELFF.

This clonotype was counted at least ten times. The genes are TRBV5-5 and TRBJ1-1, with a possible D match to TRBD1 (6 bases). Per germline, CDR1 SGHKS and CDR2 YYEKEE (reference sequence). V gave up 7 bases and J gave up 8 bases, with 12 bases separating them. The CDR3 covers 11 residues. The CDR3 loop reads CASGRTGEAFF. In nucleotides, the CDR3 is TGTGCCAGCGGGAGAACAGGGGAAGCTTTCTTT.

Ten or more counts support this clonotype. V gene TRBV5-1 combines with J gene TRBJ1-1, with TRBD1 matching 8 bases. J gave up 3 bases and V 4 bases, and 17 bases lay outside the gene matches. The CDR3 extends over 18 amino acids. CDR1 is SGHRS and CDR2 is YFSETQ in the germline V gene. CDR3 sequence reads: CASSPYLVTQGADTEAFF. The DNA for the CDR3 is TGCGCCAGCAGCCCTTACTTGGTTACCCAGGGGGCGGACACTGAAGCTTTCTTT.

This clonotype came up many times. V and J are TRBV18 and TRBJ2-5, with a weak D call TRBD2 (5 bases). Germline V gives CDR1 KGHSH, CDR2 LQKENI. This CDR3 contains 11 residues. V shed 5 bases and J shed 9 bases, with 10 bases lying between them. The CDR3 region is CASSTLGAQYF. The CDR3 region has the DNA TGTGCCAGCTCAACCCTCGGGGCCCAGTACTTC.